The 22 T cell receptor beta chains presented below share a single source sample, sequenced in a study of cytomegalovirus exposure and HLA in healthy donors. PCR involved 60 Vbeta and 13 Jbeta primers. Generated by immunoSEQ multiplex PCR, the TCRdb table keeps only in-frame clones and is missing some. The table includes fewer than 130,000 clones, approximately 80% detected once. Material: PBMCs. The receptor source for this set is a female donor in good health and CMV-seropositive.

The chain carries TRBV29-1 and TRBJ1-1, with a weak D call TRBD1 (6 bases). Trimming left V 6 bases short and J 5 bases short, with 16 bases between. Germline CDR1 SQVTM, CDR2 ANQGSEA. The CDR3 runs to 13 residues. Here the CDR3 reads CSVIQGQGTEAFF. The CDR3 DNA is TGCAGCGTGATACAGGGCCAAGGGACTGAAGCTTTCTTT.

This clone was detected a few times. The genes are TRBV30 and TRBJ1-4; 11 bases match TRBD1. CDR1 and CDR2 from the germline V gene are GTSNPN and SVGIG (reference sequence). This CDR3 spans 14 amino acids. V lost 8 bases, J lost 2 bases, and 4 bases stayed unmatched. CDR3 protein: CAMGQGVTNEKLFF. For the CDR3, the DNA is TGTGCCATGGGACAGGGGGTTACTAATGAAAAACTGTTTTTT.

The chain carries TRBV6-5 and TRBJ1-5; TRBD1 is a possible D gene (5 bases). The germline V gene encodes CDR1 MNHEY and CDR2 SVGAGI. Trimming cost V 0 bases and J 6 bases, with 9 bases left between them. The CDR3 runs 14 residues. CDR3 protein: CASSYSAGRQPQHF. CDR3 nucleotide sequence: TGTGCCAGCAGTTACTCTGCAGGGCGTCAGCCCCAGCATTTT.

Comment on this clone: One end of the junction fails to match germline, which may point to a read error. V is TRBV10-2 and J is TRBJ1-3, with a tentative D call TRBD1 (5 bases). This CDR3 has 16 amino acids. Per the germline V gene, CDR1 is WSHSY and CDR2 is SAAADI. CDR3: CASSDSRTLSRNTIYF. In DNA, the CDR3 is TGCGCCAGCAGTGATTCCCGGACACTCTCTAGAAACACCATATATTTT.

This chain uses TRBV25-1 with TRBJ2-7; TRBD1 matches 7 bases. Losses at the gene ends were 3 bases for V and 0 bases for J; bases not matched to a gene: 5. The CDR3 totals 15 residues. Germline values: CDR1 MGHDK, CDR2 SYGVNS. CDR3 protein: CASSDDRAHSYEQYF. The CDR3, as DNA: TGTGCCAGCAGTGACGACAGGGCTCACTCCTACGAGCAGTACTTC.

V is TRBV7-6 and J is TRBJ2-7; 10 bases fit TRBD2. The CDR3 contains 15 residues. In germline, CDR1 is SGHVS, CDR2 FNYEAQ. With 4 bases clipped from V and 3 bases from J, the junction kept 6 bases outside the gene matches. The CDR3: CASSYQAGGSYEQYF. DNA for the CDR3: TGTGCCAGCAGCTACCAAGCGGGGGGGAGCTACGAGCAGTACTTC.

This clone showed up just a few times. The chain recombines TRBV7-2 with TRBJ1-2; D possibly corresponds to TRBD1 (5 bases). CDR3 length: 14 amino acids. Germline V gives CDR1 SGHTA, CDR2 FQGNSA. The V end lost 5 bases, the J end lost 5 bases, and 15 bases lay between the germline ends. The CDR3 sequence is CASSDRQFQYGYTF. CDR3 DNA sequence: TGTGCCAGCAGCGACCGACAGTTTCAGTATGGCTACACCTTC. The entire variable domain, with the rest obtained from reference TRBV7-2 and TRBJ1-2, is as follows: GAGVSQSPSNKVTEKGKDVELRCDPISGHTALYWYRQSLGQGLEFLIYFQGNSAPDKSGLPSDRFSAERTGGSVSTLTIQRTQQEDSAVYLCASSDRQFQYGYTFGSGTRLTVV.

CDR3 sequence (DNA): TGTGCCAGCTCACTTACTAGCGGGGGCCCCCGAAGTGGTGAGCAGTTCTTC. This gives the protein CASSLTSGGPRSGEQFF. The gene calls are TRBV18 and TRBJ2-1, with TRBD2 identical over 11 bases. With V trimmed by 4 bases and J by 9 bases, 14 bases remained unmatched. The CDR3 has 17 amino acids. The germline V gene has CDR1 KGHSH and CDR2 LQKENI.

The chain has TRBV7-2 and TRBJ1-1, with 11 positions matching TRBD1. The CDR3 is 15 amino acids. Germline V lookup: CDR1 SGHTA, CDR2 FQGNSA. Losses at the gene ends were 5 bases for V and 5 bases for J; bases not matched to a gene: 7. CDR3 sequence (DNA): TGTGCCAGCAGCGCGGACAGGGGGCCGGGTACTGAAGCTTTCTTT. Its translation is CASSADRGPGTEAFF.

CDR3 nucleotide sequence: TGTGCCAGCAGCCCTTCCGGACTAGCGGGGGGCGGGAATGAGCAGTTCTTC. This translates into CASSPSGLAGGGNEQFF. V and J are TRBV14 and TRBJ2-1; 14 bases match TRBD2. The ends lost 4 bases at V and 7 bases at J; junction bases unmatched: 9. In germline, CDR1 is SGHDN, CDR2 FVKESK. CDR3 length equals 17 residues.

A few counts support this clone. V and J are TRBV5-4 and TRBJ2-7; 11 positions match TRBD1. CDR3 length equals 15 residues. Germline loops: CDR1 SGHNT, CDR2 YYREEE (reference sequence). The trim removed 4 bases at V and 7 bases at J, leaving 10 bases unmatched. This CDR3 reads CASSLRPGQGGEQYF. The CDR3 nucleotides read TGTGCCAGCAGCCTCCGACCGGGACAGGGGGGAGAGCAGTACTTC.

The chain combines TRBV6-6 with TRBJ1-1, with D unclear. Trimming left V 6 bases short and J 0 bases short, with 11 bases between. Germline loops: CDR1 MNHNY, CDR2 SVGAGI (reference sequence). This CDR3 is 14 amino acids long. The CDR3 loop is CASRMAGMNTEAFF. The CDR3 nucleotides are TGTGCCAGCAGGATGGCGGGAATGAACACTGAAGCTTTCTTT.

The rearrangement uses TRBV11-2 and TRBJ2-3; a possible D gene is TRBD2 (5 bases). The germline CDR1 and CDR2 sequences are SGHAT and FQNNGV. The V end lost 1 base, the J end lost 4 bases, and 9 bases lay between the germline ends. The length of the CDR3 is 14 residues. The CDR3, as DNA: TGTGCCAGCAGCTTAGGGACTGGTTCAGATACGCAGTATTTT. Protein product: CASSLGTGSDTQYF.

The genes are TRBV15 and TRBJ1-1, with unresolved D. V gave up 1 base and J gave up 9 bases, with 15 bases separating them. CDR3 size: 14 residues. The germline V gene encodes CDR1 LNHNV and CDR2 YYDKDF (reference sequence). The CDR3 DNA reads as TGTGCCACCAGCAGAGGGGGAGGGTTAGTAAAAGCTTTCTTT. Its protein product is CATSRGGGLVKAFF.

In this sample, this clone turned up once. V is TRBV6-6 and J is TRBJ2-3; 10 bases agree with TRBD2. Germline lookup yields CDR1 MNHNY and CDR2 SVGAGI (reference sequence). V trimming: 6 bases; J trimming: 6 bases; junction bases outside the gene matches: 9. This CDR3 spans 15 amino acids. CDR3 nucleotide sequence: TGTGCCAGCAGCCAGTTAAGTAGCGGGGGGGATACGCAGTATTTT. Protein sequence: CASSQLSSGGDTQYF.

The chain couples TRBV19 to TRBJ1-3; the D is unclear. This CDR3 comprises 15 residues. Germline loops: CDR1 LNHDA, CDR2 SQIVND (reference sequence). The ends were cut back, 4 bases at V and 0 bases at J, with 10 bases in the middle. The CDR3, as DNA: TGTGCCAGTAGTAATCGGTACAGCTCTGGAAACACCATATATTTT. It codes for CASSNRYSSGNTIYF. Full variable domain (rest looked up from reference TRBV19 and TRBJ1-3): DGGITQSPKYLFRKEGQNVTLSCEQNLNHDAMYWYRQDPGQGLRLIYYSQIVNDFQKGDIAEGYSVSREKKESFPLTVTSAQKNPTAFYLCASSNRYSSGNTIYFGEGSWLTVV.

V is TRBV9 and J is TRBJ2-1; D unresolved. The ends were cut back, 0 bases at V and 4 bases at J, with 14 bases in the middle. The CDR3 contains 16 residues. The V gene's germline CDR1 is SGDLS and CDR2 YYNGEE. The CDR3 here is CASSVAVSEPYNEQFF. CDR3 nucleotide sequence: TGTGCCAGCAGCGTAGCTGTCTCCGAGCCGTACAATGAGCAGTTCTTC.

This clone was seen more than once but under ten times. CDR3 in amino acids: CASSRPQGSIYEQYF. DNA of the CDR3: TGTGCCAGCAGCCGGCCCCAGGGTTCTATATACGAGCAGTACTTC. V usage is TRBV7-2 and J usage is TRBJ2-7; D is perhaps TRBD1 (5 bases). V lost 5 bases to trimming and J lost 4 bases, with 18 bases between them. This CDR3 comprises 15 residues. Germline assignment: CDR1 SGHTA and CDR2 FQGNSA.

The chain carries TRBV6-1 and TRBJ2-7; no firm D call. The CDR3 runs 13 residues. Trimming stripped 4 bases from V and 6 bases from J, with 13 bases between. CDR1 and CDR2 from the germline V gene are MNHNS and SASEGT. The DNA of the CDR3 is TGTGCCAGCAGTGCCCTCCCGGGTGGCGAGCAGTACTTC. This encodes CASSALPGGEQYF.

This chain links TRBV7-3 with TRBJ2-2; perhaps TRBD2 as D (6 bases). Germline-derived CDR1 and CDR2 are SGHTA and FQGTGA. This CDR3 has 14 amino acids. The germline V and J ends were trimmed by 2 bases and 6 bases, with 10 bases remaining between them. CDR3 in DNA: TGTGCCAGCAGCTTATACCGCGGGGCCGGGGAGCTGTTTTTT. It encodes CASSLYRGAGELFF.

CDR3 nucleotide sequence: TGCGCCAGCAGTGAGGGGGGGAACATTCAGTACTTC. It is translated as CASSEGGNIQYF. This chain uses TRBV10-1 with TRBJ2-4, with D maybe TRBD2 (6 bases). The V and J ends lost 2 bases and 7 bases respectively, with 6 bases between them. Germline loops: CDR1 WNHNN, CDR2 SYGVQD (reference sequence). The CDR3 is 12 amino acids.

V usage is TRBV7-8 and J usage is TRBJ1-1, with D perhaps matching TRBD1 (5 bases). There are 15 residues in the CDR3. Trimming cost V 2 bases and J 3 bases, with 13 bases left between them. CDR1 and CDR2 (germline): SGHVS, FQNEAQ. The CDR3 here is CASSLIGAVDTEAFF. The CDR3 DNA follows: TGTGCCAGCAGCTTAATTGGGGCTGTGGACACTGAAGCTTTCTTT.